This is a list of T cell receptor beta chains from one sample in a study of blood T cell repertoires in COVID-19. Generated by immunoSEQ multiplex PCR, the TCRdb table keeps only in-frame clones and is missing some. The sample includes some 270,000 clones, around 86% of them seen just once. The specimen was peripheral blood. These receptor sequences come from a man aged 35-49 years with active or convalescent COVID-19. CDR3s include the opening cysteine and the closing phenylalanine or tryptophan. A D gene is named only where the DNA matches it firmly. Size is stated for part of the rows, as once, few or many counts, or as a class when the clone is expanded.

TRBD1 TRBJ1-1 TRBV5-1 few TGCGCCAGCAGCTGGAACGGACAGGGGAACACTGAAGCTTTCTTT CASSWNGQGNTEAFF
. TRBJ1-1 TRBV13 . TGTGCCAGCAGCCAGACACGTACTGAAGCTTTCTTT CASSQTRTEAFF
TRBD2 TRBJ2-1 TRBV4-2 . TGTGCCAGCAGCCAAGATCAGAGCGGGATCCAGTTCTTC CASSQDQSGIQFF
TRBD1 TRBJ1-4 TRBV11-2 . TGTGCCAGCAGCGCCCCGGACAGGGGGGATGAAAAACTGTTTTTT CASSAPDRGDEKLFF
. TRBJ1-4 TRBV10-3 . TGTGCCATCAGTGATGGGTCAGGGAATCGGGAAAAACTGTTTTTT CAISDGSGNREKLFF
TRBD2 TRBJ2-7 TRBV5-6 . TGTGCCAGCAGCCCGGGTCTAGCGGGAGCCGAGCAGTACTTC CASSPGLAGAEQYF
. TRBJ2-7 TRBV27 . TGTGCCAGCGGGGACTCAAGCGAATTCGAGCAGTACTTC CASGDSSEFEQYF
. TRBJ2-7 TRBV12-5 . TGTGCTAGTGGGAGTTACGAGCAGTACTTC CASGSYEQYF
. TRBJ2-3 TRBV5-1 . TGCGCCAGCAGCTCAGACACAGATACGCAGTATTTT CASSSDTDTQYF
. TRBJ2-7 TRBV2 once TGTGCCAGCAACCTGGGGGACAACGAGCAGTACTTC CASNLGDNEQYF
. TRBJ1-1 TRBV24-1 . TGTGCCACCAGTGATCCCGGGAGGCCTGAAGCTTTCTTT CATSDPGRPEAFF
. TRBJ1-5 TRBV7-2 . TGTGCCAGCAGCTTAGTACGAGGGAATCAGCCCCAGCATTTT CASSLVRGNQPQHF
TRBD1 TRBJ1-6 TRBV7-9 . TGTGCCAGCAGCCCGGGACAGGGGAATTCACCCCTCCACTTT CASSPGQGNSPLHF
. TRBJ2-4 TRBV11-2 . TGTGCCAGCAGCTCCTGGGGAGGGGGCAAAAACATTCAGTACTTC CASSSWGGGKNIQYF
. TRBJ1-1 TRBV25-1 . TGTGCCAGCAGTGAATACGCCAGGCCTGAAGCTTTCTTT CASSEYARPEAFF
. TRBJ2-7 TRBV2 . TGTGCCAGCACCCGAGGCCCCCCTAGGGGCGAGCAGTACTTC CASTRGPPRGEQYF
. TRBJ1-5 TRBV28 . TGTGCCAGCAGTTTATTGGAGCAGCCCCAGCATTTT CASSLLEQPQHF
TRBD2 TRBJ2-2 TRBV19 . TGTGCCAGTAGTATAAGCGGGGGTCGTACCGGGGAGCTGTTTTTT CASSISGGRTGELFF
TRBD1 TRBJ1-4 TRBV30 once TGTGCCTGGAGTATTGAGGGACAGGGGCTGTTTTTT CAWSIEGQGLFF
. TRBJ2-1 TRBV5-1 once TGCGCCAGCAGCTTTGAGGATTACTACAATGAGCAGTTCTTC CASSFEDYYNEQFF
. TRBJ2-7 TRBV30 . TGTGCCTGGAGTGTTGGGCAAGACTACGAGCAGTACTTC CAWSVGQDYEQYF
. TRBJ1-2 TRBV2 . TGTGCCAGCAGTGTTGGGGGCGACTATGGCTACACCTTC CASSVGGDYGYTF
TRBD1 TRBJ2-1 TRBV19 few TGTGCCAGCAAGGACAGGAGGAGCTCCTACAATGAGCAGTTCTTC CASKDRRSSYNEQFF
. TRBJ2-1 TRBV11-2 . TGTGCCAGCAGCTTTGACAGTATGGGCGGGGCTGAGCAGTTCTTC CASSFDSMGGAEQFF
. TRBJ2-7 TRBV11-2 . TGTGCCAGCAGCTTTTTGCGGGGCAGGACTGCCTACGAGCAGTACTTC CASSFLRGRTAYEQYF
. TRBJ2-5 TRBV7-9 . TGTGCCAGCAGTTACGGACAGCAAGAGACCCAGTACTTC CASSYGQQETQYF
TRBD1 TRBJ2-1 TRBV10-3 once TGTGCCATCGGACAGGCCTACAATGAGCAGTTCTTC CAIGQAYNEQFF
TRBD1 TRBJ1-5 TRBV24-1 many TGTGCCACCAGTGGCCCAGGGGGTCAGCAGCCCCAGCATTTT CATSGPGGQQPQHF
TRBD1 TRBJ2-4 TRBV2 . TGTGCCAGCAGTCAACAGGGGTCCGCAAACATTCAGTACTTC CASSQQGSANIQYF
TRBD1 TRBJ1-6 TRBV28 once TGTGCCAGCAGTCCGGGACAGGGGTTGTCACCCCTCCACTTT CASSPGQGLSPLHF
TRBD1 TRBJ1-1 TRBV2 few TGTGCCAGCAGGGCGGACAGGGACGTCACTGAAGCTTTCTTT CASRADRDVTEAFF
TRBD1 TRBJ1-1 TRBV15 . TGTGCCACCAGAGGAAAGGGACAGGGGGCAACTGAAGCTTTCTTT CATRGKGQGATEAFF
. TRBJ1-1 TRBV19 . TGTGCCAGTAGTATAGCTGGACATCGGCAGGTCAACACTGAAGCTTTCTTT CASSIAGHRQVNTEAFF
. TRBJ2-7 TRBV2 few TGTGCCAGCAGGAGGCCAGACGAGCAGTACTTC CASRRPDEQYF
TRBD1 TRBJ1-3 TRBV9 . TGTGCCAGCAGCTCCCGGGACAGGTCTGGAAACACCATATATTTT CASSSRDRSGNTIYF
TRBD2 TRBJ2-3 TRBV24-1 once TGTGCCACCAGTGACTTCGGACTAGCGGGAGATACGCAGTATTTT CATSDFGLAGDTQYF